The T cell receptor beta chain described here comes from a study of vaccination and CD4 T cells after COVID-19 (dated by TCRdb to between 2020 and 2023). For the study in its entirety: Six males and four females were included in the convalescent cohort, with two Hispanic individuals, seven Caucasians, two Asians and one multiracial person represented. Post-vaccine blood samples were taken a median of approximately 70 days after the second vaccine dose, with a range of about 14 to 241 days. At the TCR clonotype level, an earlier paper using these donors assessed memory CD4+ T cell crossreactivity between SARS-CoV-2 and common cold coronavirus spike proteins. Post-COVID blood samples from convalescent patients were collected a median of around 100 days after diagnosis, with a range of roughly 35 to 161 days. Culture stimuli were overlapping spike peptide pools from SARS-CoV-2 and from the common cold coronaviruses HCoV-NL63, HCoV-OC43 and HCoV-229E. In approximately eleven COVID-19 convalescent patients and 4 infection-naive healthy vaccine recipients, the spike-specific CD4+ TCR repertoire before mRNA vaccination was compared with the repertoire after mRNA vaccination. Participants got two doses of the Pfizer-BioNTech BNT162b2 vaccine (n=8) or two doses of the Moderna mRNA-1273 vaccine (n=2). Control cultures received a CEFX viral epitope pool as the positive control, an HIV-1 Nef peptide pool as the negative control, or no peptide.

This specimen's treatment or condition label, interpreted: approximately 10-day PBMC culture with coronavirus spike peptide pools or control peptides (ViraFEST assay). CD4+ T cells from unexposed donors were collected before the COVID-19 pandemic (2011-2018). The ViraFEST assay was used in the study, in which antigen-specific T cells were expanded with peptide pools and expanded clonotypes were subsequently identified by TCR sequencing. PBMCs were cultured at about 2 million per well in IMDM supplemented with roughly 5.2% human AB serum and about 10 IU/ml IL-2, with approximately 9.2 ug/ml peptide pools added. Half of the culture medium was replaced with fresh IL-2-containing medium on days 3 and 7. After about nine days of culture, CD4+ T cells were isolated by negative selection with the EasySep CD4+ T cell isolation kit. As cell number allowed, CD4+ T cells from unexposed donors were tested for reactivity to SARS-CoV-2 S and N and to four common cold coronavirus spike pools. Ficoll-Paque Plus gradient centrifugation was used to isolate PBMCs from whole blood, and the isolated PBMCs were then either used fresh or cryopreserved at -140C. Culture conditions were generally each tested in triplicate wells. The leukapheresis product for the unexposed donors was obtained through commercial purchase.

Study-level results and caveats: An increase in the median number of SARS-CoV-2-reactive clonotypes from some 20 after infection to about 39 after vaccination was observed, but the change was not found to be significant. In convalescent patients, a median around 86% of post-vaccine SARS-CoV-2-reactive clones were detected only after vaccination, suggesting vaccine-specific priming. Of the vaccine-specific clones found in convalescent patients, nearly all (304 of 307) were mono-reactive for SARS-CoV-2 spike instead of being cross-reactive with common cold coronaviruses. The study included relatively few convalescent patients and did not analyze early timepoints after natural infection.

The CDR3 sequence holds 15 residues, the cysteine and phenylalanine included. Of all the DNA, just the CDR3 is kept, 45 bases in frame from base 1. CDR1 and CDR2, per the germline V gene (reference sequence), are LNHNV and YYDKDF. V has 3 bases trimmed and J has 6 bases trimmed; junction bases matching no gene number 7. To prepare the library, PCR was applied. DNA from cultured CD4+ T cells was subjected to TCR sequencing with the Oncomine TCR Beta short-read assay at the Johns Hopkins FTIC core. The QIAamp micro DNA kit was used to extract genomic DNA from the cultured CD4+ T cells. Oncomine TCR Beta libraries from cultured CD4+ T cells were pooled using unique dual indexes and sequenced on an Illumina iSeq 100. The authors processed their data as follows. Non-productive sequences were removed, and CDR3s not starting with C, not ending with F or W, or shorter than 7 amino acids were discarded. Antigen-specific clonotypes were identified with the MANAFEST web application by comparing peptide-stimulated wells with reference and other culture wells. To be called positive, a clone needed an FDR below 0.05, an odds ratio above 5, and a productive frequency above 0.1% in at least two of three replicate wells. Cross-reactive clonotypes were defined as significantly expanded in both SARS-CoV-2 spike wells and at least one common cold coronavirus spike condition. CDR3 homology was assessed with Levenshtein distances (stringdist) and unrooted phylogenetic trees (ape) in R version 3.6.1. In-frame beta chains were kept once TCRdb had trimmed the public reads at Q25 with fastp and called clones with MiXCR. Every distinct CDR3 protein forms one entry, paired with its most common genes and DNA. TCRdb's processing, not the authors' own work, is the source of the V and J calls. A total of 8,500 to 9,500 distinct CDR3 sequences appear in this sample, around a third of them only once. Approximately 24% of the sample comes from the top ten.

This clonotype is labeled medium-sized (0.01 to 0.1%). What antigen it recognizes has not been identified. Nothing much larger sits one base from this clone, and base qualities are not available. Sequenced: CD4+ T cells from blood, cultured in vitro. The receptor comes from a human donor in good health. The receptor chain draws on TRBV15 and TRBJ2-2; 7 central nucleotides agree with TRBD1. The DNA sequence follows: TGTGCCACCAGCAGGGGGACAGAAGCATCCGGGGAGCTGTTTTTT. Translated, this is CATSRGTEASGELFF.